The entry below describes one T cell receptor (beta chain). Its antigen remains unidentified. Resections from corrective heart surgery provided thymus tissue. Those donating were healthy Finnish infants in corrective surgery for congenital heart defects. The CDR3 is 15 residues long. Between the trimmed V and J ends, which lost 5 bases and 0 bases, there was a span of 13 bases. The V gene's germline CDR1 is LNHDA and CDR2 SQIVND (reference sequence). The repertoire was sequenced with immunoSEQ multiplex PCR; TCRdb's copy has only in-frame clones and lacks some. The sample carries tens of thousands of clones, 95% recorded once. The data derive from a study of human thymus T cells. Findings and limits, study-wide: Repertoires from thymus and blood appeared to show biased V and J gene usage. What related research reported was that thymic repertoires overlapped highly among unrelated individuals.

This TCR came from a girl under two years old with a congenital heart defect but otherwise immunologically healthy. V usage is TRBV19 and J usage is TRBJ1-1, with D possibly being TRBD1 (5 bases). The sequencing input was thymus tissue. CDR3 sequence: CASSARQLMNTEAFF. The CDR3 DNA follows: TGTGCCAGTAGTGCGAGACAGCTCATGAACACTGAAGCTTTCTTT. Full variable domain (remainder filled in from reference TRBV19 and TRBJ1-1): DGGITQSPKYLFRKEGQNVTLSCEQNLNHDAMYWYRQDPGQGLRLIYYSQIVNDFQKGDIAEGYSVSREKKESFPLTVTSAQKNPTAFYLCASSARQLMNTEAFFGQGTRLTVV.